This T cell receptor (beta chain) was identified during a study of CD8 T cells in ankylosing spondylitis. Overall study findings and caveats: The authors reported significant enrichment of disease-linked clones in matched ankylosing spondylitis synovial fluid. What seemed typical of ankylosing spondylitis blood was a TCR beta motif built from several highly homologous variants.

Quantitative 5'-RACE with molecular barcodes was used to make the TCR beta libraries. Each CDR3 protein is one row after TCRdb ran MiXCR on the 5' RACE reads. The table records fewer than 650,000 distinct CDR3 sequences, roughly 13% of them present only once. This CDR3 spans 14 amino acids. The germline gives CDR1 SEHNR, CDR2 FQNEAQ (reference sequence). V lost 0 bases and J lost 7, with 12 bases in between. This clonotype was detected ten times or more. Its matching antigen is unknown. The receptor comes from a male donor with ankylosing spondylitis. Source material: blood, either unsorted or a sorted T cell fraction (not recorded which). The chain links TRBV7-9 to TRBJ2-5, with D possibly TRBD2 on 5 matching bases. The CDR3 sequence is CASSLAGASGTQYF. CDR3 nucleotide sequence: TGTGCCAGCAGCTTAGCGGGAGCAAGCGGGACCCAGTACTTC.